This TCR beta chain was observed in a study of blood T cell repertoires in COVID-19. The wider study: Nucleic acid was either cDNA or gDNA, and it came from T cells, B-cell-depleted T cells, or PBMCs.

Clones were sequenced by immunoSEQ multiplex PCR, and TCRdb holds only the in-frame ones, with some missing. The sample lists approximately 280,000 clones; about nine tenths were seen once. Germline CDR1 reads KGHSH; CDR2 reads LQKENI. The CDR3 is 13 amino acids. V dropped 4 bases and J dropped 4; count of bases not matched to a gene: 3. The sequencing sample was made of peripheral blood. This sequence was found in a man between 50 and 59 years old with acute or convalescent COVID-19. This rearrangement joins TRBV18 to TRBJ1-1, with 7 bases identical to TRBD1. Here the CDR3 reads CASSLTGPTEAFF. For the CDR3, the DNA is TGTGCCAGCTCACTGACAGGGCCCACTGAAGCTTTCTTT.